This T cell receptor (beta chain) was captured in a study of blood T cell repertoires in COVID-19. On the study more broadly: In each case, the material was cDNA or gDNA derived from T cells, B-cell-depleted T cells, or PBMCs.

Grouping used clinical history reported by participants in a survey and questionnaire. V lost 3 bases to trimming and J lost 8 bases, with 14 bases between them. CDR3 length equals 14 residues. The germline gives CDR1 KGHSH, CDR2 LQKENI. TCRdb's table, derived via immunoSEQ multiplex PCR, lists solely in-frame clones and lacks some. Of hundreds of thousands of clones in the sample, around 89% are singletons; the top ten hold about 1.1%. J is TRBJ2-1 and V is TRBV18; D is perhaps TRBD2 (6 bases). The sequence was collected from a man younger than 45 who had recovered from COVID-19. The sequenced sample was PBMCs or T cells enriched from blood (not recorded which). The CDR3 nucleotides read TGTGCCAGCTCACCGGGACTGGACGCCGATGAGCAGTTCTTC. Its protein product is CASSPGLDADEQFF.